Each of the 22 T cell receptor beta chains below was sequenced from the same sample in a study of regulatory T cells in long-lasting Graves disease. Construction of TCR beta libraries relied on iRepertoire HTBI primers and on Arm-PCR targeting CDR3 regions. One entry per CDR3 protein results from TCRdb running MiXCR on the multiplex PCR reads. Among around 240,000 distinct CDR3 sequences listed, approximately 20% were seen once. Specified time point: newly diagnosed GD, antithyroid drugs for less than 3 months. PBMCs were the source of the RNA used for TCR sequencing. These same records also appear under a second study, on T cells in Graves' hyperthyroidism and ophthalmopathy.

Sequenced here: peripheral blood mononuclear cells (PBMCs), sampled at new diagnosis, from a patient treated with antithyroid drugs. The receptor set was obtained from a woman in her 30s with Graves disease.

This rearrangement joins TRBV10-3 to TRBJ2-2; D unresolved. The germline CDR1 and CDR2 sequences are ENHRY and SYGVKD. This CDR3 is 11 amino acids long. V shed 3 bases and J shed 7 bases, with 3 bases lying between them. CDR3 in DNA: TGTGCCATCAGTGAAAGCGGGGAGCTGTTTTTT. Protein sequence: CAISESGELFF.

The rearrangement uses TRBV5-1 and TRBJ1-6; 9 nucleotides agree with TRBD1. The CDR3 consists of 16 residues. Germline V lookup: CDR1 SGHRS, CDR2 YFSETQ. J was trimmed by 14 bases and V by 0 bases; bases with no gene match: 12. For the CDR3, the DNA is TGCGCCAGCAGCTTGGGGGGACAGGGACCAAGTGAGGCCCTCCACTTT. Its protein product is CASSLGGQGPSEALHF.

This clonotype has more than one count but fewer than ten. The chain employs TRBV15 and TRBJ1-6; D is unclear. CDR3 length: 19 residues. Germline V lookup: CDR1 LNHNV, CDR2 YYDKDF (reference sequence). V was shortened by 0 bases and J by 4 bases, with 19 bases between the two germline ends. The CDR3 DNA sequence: TGTGCCACCAGCAGAGATCCGCCCCTTGCTGGTACATATAATTCACCCCTCCACTTT. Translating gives CATSRDPPLAGTYNSPLHF.

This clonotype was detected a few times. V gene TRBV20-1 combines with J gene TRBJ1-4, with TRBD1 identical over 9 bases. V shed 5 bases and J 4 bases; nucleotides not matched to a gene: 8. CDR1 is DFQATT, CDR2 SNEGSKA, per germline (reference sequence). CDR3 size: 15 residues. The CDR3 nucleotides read TGCAGTGCTCGTACCGACAGGGGGTTTAATGAAAAACTGTTTTTT. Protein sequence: CSARTDRGFNEKLFF.

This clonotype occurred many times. CDR3 DNA: TGTGCCAGCAGCCATAGCGGGGGGGGCATGAGAAATGAGCAGTTCTTC. This translates into CASSHSGGGMRNEQFF. This rearrangement joins TRBV12-3 or TRBV12-4 to TRBJ2-1; 11 bases align to TRBD2. After removal of 6 bases from V and 7 bases from J, the junction contained 11 bases not matched to a gene. This CDR3 spans 16 amino acids.

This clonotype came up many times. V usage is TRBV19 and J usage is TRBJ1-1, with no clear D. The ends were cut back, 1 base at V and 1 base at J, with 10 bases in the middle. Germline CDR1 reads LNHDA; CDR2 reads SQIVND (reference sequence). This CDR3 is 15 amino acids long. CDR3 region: CASSIGGAPNTEAFF. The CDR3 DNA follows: TGTGCCAGTAGTATAGGTGGAGCCCCGAACACTGAAGCTTTCTTT.

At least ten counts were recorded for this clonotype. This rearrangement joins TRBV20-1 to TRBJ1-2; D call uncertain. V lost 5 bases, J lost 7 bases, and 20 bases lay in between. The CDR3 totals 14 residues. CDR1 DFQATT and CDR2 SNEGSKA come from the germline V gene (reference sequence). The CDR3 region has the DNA TGCAGTGCTCCCCCCATATGGGGAGACCCTGGCTACACCTTC. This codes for CSAPPIWGDPGYTF.

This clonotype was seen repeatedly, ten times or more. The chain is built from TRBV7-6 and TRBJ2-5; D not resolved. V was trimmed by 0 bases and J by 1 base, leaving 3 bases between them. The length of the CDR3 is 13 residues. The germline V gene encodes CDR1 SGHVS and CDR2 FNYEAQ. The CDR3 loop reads CASSLATQETQYF. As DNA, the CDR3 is TGTGCCAGCAGCTTAGCTACCCAAGAGACCCAGTACTTC.

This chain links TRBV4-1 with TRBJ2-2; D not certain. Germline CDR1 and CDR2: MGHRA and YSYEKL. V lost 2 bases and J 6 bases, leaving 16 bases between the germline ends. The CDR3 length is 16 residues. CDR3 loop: CASSQLIQAYPGELFF. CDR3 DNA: TGCGCCAGCAGCCAATTAATCCAGGCATATCCCGGGGAGCTGTTTTTT.

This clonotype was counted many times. CDR3 residues: CASSRQRETQYF. DNA of the CDR3: TGTGCCAGCAGCCGACAGAGAGAGACCCAGTACTTC. The chain is built from TRBV7-2 and TRBJ2-5; perhaps TRBD1 as D (5 bases). The V and J ends lost 5 bases and 4 bases respectively, with 8 bases between them. Germline CDR1 reads SGHTA; CDR2 reads FQGNSA. The CDR3 consists of 12 residues.

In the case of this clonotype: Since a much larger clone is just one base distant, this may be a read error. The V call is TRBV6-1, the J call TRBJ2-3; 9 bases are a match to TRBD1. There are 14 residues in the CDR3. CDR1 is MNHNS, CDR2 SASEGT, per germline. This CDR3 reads CASTVTGGTNTQYF. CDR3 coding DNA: TGTGCCAGCACCGTAACAGGGGGCACAAATACGCAGTATTTT.

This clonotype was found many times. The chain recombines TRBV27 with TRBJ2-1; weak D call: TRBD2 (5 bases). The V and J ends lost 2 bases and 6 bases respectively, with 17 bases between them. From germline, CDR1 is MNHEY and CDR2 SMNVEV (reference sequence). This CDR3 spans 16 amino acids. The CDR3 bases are TGTGCCAGCAGTTTAATCTTTTCAGGAGGCGTCAATGAGCAGTTCTTC. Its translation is CASSLIFSGGVNEQFF.

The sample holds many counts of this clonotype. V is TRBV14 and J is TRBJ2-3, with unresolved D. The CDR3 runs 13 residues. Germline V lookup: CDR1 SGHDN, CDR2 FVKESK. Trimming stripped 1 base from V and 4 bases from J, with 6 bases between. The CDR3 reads CASSQAGSDTQYF. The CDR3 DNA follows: TGTGCCAGCAGCCAAGCGGGTTCAGATACGCAGTATTTT.

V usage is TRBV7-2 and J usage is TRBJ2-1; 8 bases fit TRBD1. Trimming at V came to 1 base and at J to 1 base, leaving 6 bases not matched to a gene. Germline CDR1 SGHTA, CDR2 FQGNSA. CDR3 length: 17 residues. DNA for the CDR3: TGTGCCAGCAGCTTAGGGCTAGGGGACAGGTCCTACAATGAGCAGTTCTTC. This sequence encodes CASSLGLGDRSYNEQFF.

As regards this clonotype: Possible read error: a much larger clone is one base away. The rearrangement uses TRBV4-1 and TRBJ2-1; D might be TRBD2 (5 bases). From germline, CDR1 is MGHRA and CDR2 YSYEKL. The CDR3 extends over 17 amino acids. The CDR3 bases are TGCGCCAACAGCCATCCCGGAGTAGGAGGACCCTACAATGAGCAGTTCTTC. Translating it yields CANSHPGVGGPYNEQFF.

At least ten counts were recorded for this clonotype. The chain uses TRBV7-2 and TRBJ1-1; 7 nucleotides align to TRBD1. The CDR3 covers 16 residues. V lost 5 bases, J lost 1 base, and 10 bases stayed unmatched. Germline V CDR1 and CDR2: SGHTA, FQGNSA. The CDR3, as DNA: TGTGCCAGCAGCCAAGGCACAGGGGTAACGAACACTGAAGCTTTCTTT. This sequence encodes CASSQGTGVTNTEAFF.

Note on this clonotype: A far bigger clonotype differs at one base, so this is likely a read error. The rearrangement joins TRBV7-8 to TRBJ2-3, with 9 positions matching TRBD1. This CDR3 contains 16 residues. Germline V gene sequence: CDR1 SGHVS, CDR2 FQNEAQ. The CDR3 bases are TGTGCCAGCAGCTTAGCGGGGACAGGGACCACAGATACGCTGTATTTT. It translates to CASSLAGTGTTDTLYF.

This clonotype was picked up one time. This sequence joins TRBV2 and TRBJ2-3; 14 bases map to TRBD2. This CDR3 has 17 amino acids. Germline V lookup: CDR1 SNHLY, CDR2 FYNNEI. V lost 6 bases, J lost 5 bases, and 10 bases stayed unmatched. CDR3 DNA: TGTGCCAGCAGCCAGAGACTAGCGGGGGGGGTAGGAGATACGCAGTATTTT. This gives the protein CASSQRLAGGVGDTQYF.

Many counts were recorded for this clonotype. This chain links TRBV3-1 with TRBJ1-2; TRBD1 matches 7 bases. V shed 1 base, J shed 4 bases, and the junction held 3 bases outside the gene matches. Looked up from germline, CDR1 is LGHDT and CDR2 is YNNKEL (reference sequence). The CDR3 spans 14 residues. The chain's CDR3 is CASSQGQGFYGYTF. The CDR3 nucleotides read TGTGCCAGCAGCCAAGGACAGGGCTTCTATGGCTACACCTTC. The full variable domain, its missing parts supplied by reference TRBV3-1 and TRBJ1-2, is DTAVSQTPKYLVTQMGNDKSIKCEQNLGHDTMYWYKQDSKKFLKIMFSYNNKELIINETVPNRFSPKSPDKAHLNLHINSLELGDSAVYFCASSQGQGFYGYTFGSGTRLTVV.

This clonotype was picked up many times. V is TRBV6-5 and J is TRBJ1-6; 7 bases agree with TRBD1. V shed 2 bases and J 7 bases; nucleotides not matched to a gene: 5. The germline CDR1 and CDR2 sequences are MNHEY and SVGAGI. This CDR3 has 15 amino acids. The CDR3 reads CASSYGQGGNSPLHF. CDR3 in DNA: TGTGCCAGCAGTTACGGGCAGGGGGGAAATTCACCCCTCCACTTT.

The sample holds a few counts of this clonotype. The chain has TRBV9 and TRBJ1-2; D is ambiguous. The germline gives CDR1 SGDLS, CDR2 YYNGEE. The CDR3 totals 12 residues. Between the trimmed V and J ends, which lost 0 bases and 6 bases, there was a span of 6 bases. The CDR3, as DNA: TGTGCCAGCAGCGTAGTGGGGAATGGCTACACCTTC. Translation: CASSVVGNGYTF.

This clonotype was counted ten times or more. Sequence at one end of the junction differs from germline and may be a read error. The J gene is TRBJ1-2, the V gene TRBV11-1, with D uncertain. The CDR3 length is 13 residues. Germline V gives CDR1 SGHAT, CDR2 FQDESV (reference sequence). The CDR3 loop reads CASSRTGNDGYTF. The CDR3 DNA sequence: TGTGCCAGCAGCCGGACTGGTAACGATGGCTACACCTTC.